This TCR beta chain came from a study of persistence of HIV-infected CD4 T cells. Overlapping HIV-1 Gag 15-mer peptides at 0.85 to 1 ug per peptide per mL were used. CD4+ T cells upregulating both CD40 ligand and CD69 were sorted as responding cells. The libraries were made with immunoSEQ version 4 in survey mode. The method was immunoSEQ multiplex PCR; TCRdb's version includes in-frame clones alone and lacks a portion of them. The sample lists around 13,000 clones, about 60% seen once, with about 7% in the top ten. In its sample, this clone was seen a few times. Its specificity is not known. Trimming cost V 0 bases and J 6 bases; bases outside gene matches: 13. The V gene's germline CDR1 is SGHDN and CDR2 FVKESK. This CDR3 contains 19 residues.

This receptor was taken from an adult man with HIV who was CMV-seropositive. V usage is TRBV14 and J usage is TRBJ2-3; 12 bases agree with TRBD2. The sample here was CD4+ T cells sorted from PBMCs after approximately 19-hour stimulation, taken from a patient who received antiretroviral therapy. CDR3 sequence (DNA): TGTGCCAGCAGCCAAGACGTGCCGGCTAGCGGGGGGGCCGGGGATACGCAGTATTTT. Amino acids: CASSQDVPASGGAGDTQYF.